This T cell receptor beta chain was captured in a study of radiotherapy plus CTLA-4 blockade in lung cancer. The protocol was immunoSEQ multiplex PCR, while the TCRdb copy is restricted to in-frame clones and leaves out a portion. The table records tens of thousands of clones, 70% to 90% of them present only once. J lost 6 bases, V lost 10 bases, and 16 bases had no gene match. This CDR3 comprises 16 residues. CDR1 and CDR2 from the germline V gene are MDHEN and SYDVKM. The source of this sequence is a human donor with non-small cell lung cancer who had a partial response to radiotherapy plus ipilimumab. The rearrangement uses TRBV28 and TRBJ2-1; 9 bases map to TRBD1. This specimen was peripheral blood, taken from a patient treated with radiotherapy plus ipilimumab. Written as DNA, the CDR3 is TGTGCCATCCTCGGGCTGCCGGGACAGGGCTTCAATGAGCAGTTCTTC. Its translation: CAILGLPGQGFNEQFF.